The subject of this entry is one TCR beta chain. Its cognate antigen is unknown. The data are from a study of CD8 T cells in ankylosing spondylitis. Findings of the study overall: Several of the motif variants were reported before in synovial fluid and blood from reactive arthritis. One TCR beta motif, made up of seven to nine highly homologous variants, appeared characteristic of ankylosing spondylitis blood.

Construction of TCR beta libraries was performed using quantitative 5'-RACE with molecular barcodes. TCRdb re-called the 5' RACE reads through MiXCR, storing one row per CDR3 protein. The sample carries under 300,000 distinct CDR3 sequences, over 8.5% recorded once. The CDR3 is made up of 13 amino acids. V lost 4 bases and J 5 bases, leaving 11 bases between the germline ends. The germline V gene has CDR1 SGHVS and CDR2 FNYEAQ. The source of this sequence is a male donor with ankylosing spondylitis or in good health (not recorded which). V is TRBV7-6 and J is TRBJ1-2; weak D call: TRBD1 (5 bases). Input material: blood, either unsorted or a sorted T cell fraction (not recorded which). The CDR3 nucleotides read TGTGCCAGCAGCTCCATTGGGGGTTATGGCTACACCTTC. Protein sequence: CASSSIGGYGYTF.